The sequence of this T cell receptor (beta chain) was determined in a study of T cells after yellow fever vaccination. Study information: Those fractions that held only low numbers of cells were prepared using the SMART-Seq v4 Ultra Low Input RNA kit.

TCR cDNA, made by 5'RACE template switching, carried an added universal primer site and UMIs. TCRdb reanalysed the 5' RACE reads using MiXCR and keeps one entry per CDR3 protein. Of about 69,000 distinct CDR3 sequences listed, 5% to 6.5% were seen once; the top ten hold roughly 2%. This clonotype was counted ten times or more. Germline V gene sequence: CDR1 SGHTA, CDR2 FQGNSA. CDR3 size: 18 residues. V gave up 4 bases and J gave up 0 bases, with 21 bases separating them. The clonotype comes from a man aged 18 to 35 who received the YFV17D yellow fever vaccine. V usage is TRBV7-2 and J usage is TRBJ1-1; D might be TRBD1 (5 bases). The material was CD4+ T cells sorted from PBMCs, obtained around 16 days after the first yellow fever vaccination. CDR3 amino acids: CASSYPLGSGAMNTEAFF. DNA for the CDR3: TGTGCCAGCAGCTACCCCCTTGGGTCCGGGGCGATGAACACTGAAGCTTTCTTT.